These 5 T cell receptor beta chains were sequenced from one sample in a study of T cell repertoires in cytomegalovirus infection. From the reads, TCRdb called clonotypes with MiXCR, one entry per CDR3 protein. Altogether hundreds of thousands of distinct CDR3 sequences are present, 35% to 40% being singletons, with the ten largest covering around 2.8%. Sequenced input: PBMCs. The receptors derive from a human donor in good health (CMV status not recorded). Some clones in this sample may be carry-over from other donors' samples.

J is TRBJ1-1 and V is TRBV29-1; a weak D match, TRBD1 (5 bases). This CDR3 has 15 amino acids. Germline V gene lookup returns CDR1 SQVTM and CDR2 ANQGSEA. Trimming shortened V by 5 bases and J by 0 bases, and 16 bases separated the two germline ends. Here the CDR3 DNA reads TGCAGCGTTCGGTGGGATGTGGGACTGAACACTGAAGCTTTCTTT. It encodes CSVRWDVGLNTEAFF. Full variable domain (outside the CDR3, taken from reference TRBV29-1 and TRBJ1-1): SAVISQKPSRDICQRGTSLTIQCQVDSQVTMMFWYRQQPGQSLTLIATANQGSEATYESGFVIDKFPISRPNLTFSTLTVSNMSPEDSSIYLCSVRWDVGLNTEAFFGQGTRLTVV.

The J gene is TRBJ1-1, the V gene TRBV6-6; D may be TRBD1 (6 bases). With 2 bases removed from V and 4 bases from J, the gap between germline ends came to 14 bases. This CDR3 is built from 15 residues. The V gene's germline CDR1 is MNHNY and CDR2 SVGAGI (reference sequence). CDR3 sequence (DNA): TGTGCCAGCAGTTACGGCTTAACAGGGTTCACTGAAGCTTTCTTT. Translating gives CASSYGLTGFTEAFF.

This sequence joins TRBV2 and TRBJ2-1; D possibly corresponds to TRBD1 (6 bases). CDR3 length: 15 residues. Germline lookup yields CDR1 SNHLY and CDR2 FYNNEI. V was pared by 7 bases and J by 0 bases, with 13 bases between. The DNA of the CDR3 is TGTGCCAGCACCGAGGGGGTAATCTCCTACAATGAGCAGTTCTTC. It translates to CASTEGVISYNEQFF.

As concerns this clonotype: A much more abundant neighbour one base away suggests this may be a read error. This chain joins TRBV5-1 and TRBJ2-2; D is unresolved. The CDR3 sequence is 14 residues long. Trimming shortened V by 0 bases and J by 0 bases, and 3 bases separated the two germline ends. Germline V gene data show CDR1 as SGHRS and CDR2 as YFSETQ. The chain's CDR3 is CASSLATNTGELFF. The DNA for the CDR3 is TGCGCCAGCAGCTTGGCCACGAACACCGGGGAGCTGTTTTTT.

This rearrangement joins TRBV7-8 to TRBJ1-5; D remains ambiguous. This CDR3 is 13 amino acids long. V was cut by 3 bases and J by 3 bases, with 6 bases left in between. CDR1 and CDR2 from the germline V gene are SGHVS and FQNEAQ. As DNA, the CDR3 is TGTGCCAGCAGCTTTCTCATCAATCAGCCCCAGCATTTT. Translated, it gives CASSFLINQPQHF.